The clone carrying this T cell receptor (beta chain) was counted ten times or more. Its antigen is not identified. The sample is drawn from a study of read filtering for tumor transcriptome and immune sequencing. Study background: Patients were 17 male and some 13 female, mean age 65.9 years, range roughly 47 to 85. Study observations and caveats: Approximately 82% of IR-seq clonotypes had one read, totaling around 3.3% of reads; RNA-seq: 74.6% and 44.6%.

From 300 to 400 ng of RNA, a library with molecular barcoded alpha/delta and beta/gamma adaptors was made. MiXCR was run by TCRdb on the reads, yielding one entry per CDR3 protein. This table has about 47,000 distinct CDR3 sequences, over 9.5% appearing once. The CDR3 is 11 residues long. Germline CDR1 and CDR2: DFQATT and SNEGSKA (reference sequence). V usage is TRBV20-1 and J usage is TRBJ2-6; no clear D. The clonotype originates from a donor aged 40 or older with multiple myeloma. The source material was a population of CD138-negative cells sorted from bone marrow. As DNA, the CDR3 is TGCAGCGGCTCTGGGGCCAACGTCCTGACTTTC. Translating it yields CSGSGANVLTF.